The 21 T cell receptor beta chains below come from one sample, sequenced in a study of OX40 agonist ivuxolimab in advanced cancers. This table comes from immunoSEQ multiplex PCR, and its TCRdb copy is limited to in-frame clones, with some not included. The table has 75,000 to 80,000 clones, around 83% seen once. The sample was CD4+ or CD8+ T cells sorted from blood, taken in a trial of the OX40 agonist ivuxolimab. These receptors came from an adult with an advanced solid tumor such as melanoma, head and neck, liver or kidney cancer.

This clone was seen a handful of times. The chain is built from TRBV7-2 and TRBJ1-5; D is ambiguous. The length of the CDR3 is 13 residues. V shed 5 bases and J shed 4 bases, with 9 bases lying between them. CDR1 is SGHTA, CDR2 FQGNSA, per germline. CDR3 nucleotide sequence: TGTGCCAGCAGCATAAATACAAATCAGCCCCAGCATTTT. Its translation: CASSINTNQPQHF.

Written as DNA, the CDR3 is TGTGCCAGTCGGGGACTAGCGCCACCCTACAATGAGCAGTTCTTC. This sequence encodes CASRGLAPPYNEQFF. J is TRBJ2-1 and V is TRBV19, with 10 bases fitting TRBD2. Trimming removed 8 bases from V and 2 bases from J; junction bases left unmatched: 6. Germline CDR1 reads LNHDA; CDR2 reads SQIVND (reference sequence). The CDR3 totals 15 residues.

The chain couples TRBV5-1 to TRBJ2-7, with 7 bases aligning to TRBD1. The germline V gene encodes CDR1 SGHRS and CDR2 YFSETQ. The CDR3 runs 14 residues. V lost 2 bases and J lost 0; bases outside the gene matches: 2. CDR3 loop: CASSFTGDSYEQYF. CDR3 nucleotides: TGCGCCAGCAGCTTCACAGGGGACTCCTACGAGCAGTACTTC.

The chain uses TRBV2 and TRBJ1-5, with D hard to call. Germline loops: CDR1 SNHLY, CDR2 FYNNEI. This CDR3 comprises 15 residues. The V end lost 4 bases, the J end lost 0 bases, and 10 bases lay between the germline ends. CDR3 residues: CASSASRYSNQPQHF. CDR3 DNA: TGTGCCAGCAGTGCTAGTCGTTATAGCAATCAGCCCCAGCATTTT. Combining the CDR3 with reference TRBV2 and TRBJ1-5 gives the whole variable domain EPEVTQTPSHQVTQMGQEVILRCVPISNHLYFYWYRQILGQKVEFLVSFYNNEISEKSEIFDDQFSVERPDGSNFTLKIRSTKLEDSAMYFCASSASRYSNQPQHFGDGTRLSIL.

The chain combines TRBV29-1 with TRBJ2-3; TRBD1 matches 7 bases. Trimming cost V 4 bases and J 0 bases; bases outside gene matches: 1. The length of the CDR3 is 13 residues. CDR1 is SQVTM, CDR2 ANQGSEA, per germline. The CDR3 sequence: CSVATGSTDTQYF. In DNA form, the CDR3 reads TGCAGCGTTGCGACAGGGAGCACAGATACGCAGTATTTT.

This chain uses TRBV7-3 with TRBJ2-1, with 9 bases lining up with TRBD2. V lost 1 base to trimming and J lost 6 bases; unmatched junction nucleotides: 4. This CDR3 comprises 15 residues. Germline V gene data show CDR1 as SGHTA and CDR2 as FQGTGA. The CDR3 bases are TGTGCCAGCAGCTTAAATAGCGGGAGTTTCAATGAGCAGTTCTTC. Translated, it gives CASSLNSGSFNEQFF.

V is TRBV2 and J is TRBJ1-4; D remains ambiguous. Trimming removed 6 bases from V and 7 bases from J, with 18 bases in between. Germline CDR1 reads SNHLY; CDR2 reads FYNNEI. The CDR3 contains 15 residues. CDR3 DNA sequence: TGTGCCAGCAGCAACCAACAGCTTGGCACTGAAAAACTGTTTTTT. Translating gives CASSNQQLGTEKLFF.

The rearrangement links TRBV4-3 to TRBJ1-1, with D unresolved. CDR3 length equals 13 residues. Germline CDR1 and CDR2: LGHNA and YSLEER. With 0 bases removed from V and 6 bases from J, the gap between germline ends came to 8 bases. CDR3 in DNA: TGCGCCAGCAGCCAAGAGCCAGGCTCTGAAGCTTTCTTT. This encodes CASSQEPGSEAFF.

This clone has only a few counts. V gene TRBV6-5 combines with J gene TRBJ1-1; D gene uncertain. The CDR3 covers 13 residues. The germline V and J ends were trimmed by 7 bases and 2 bases, with 11 bases remaining between them. Germline assignment: CDR1 MNHEY and CDR2 SVGAGI. CDR3 nucleotides: TGTGCCAGCACCTTACAGCGAAACACTGAAGCTTTCTTT. The encoded protein is CASTLQRNTEAFF.

This clone appeared a few times. The chain's CDR3 is CASSQGGFTDTQYF. In DNA form, the CDR3 reads TGTGCCAGCAGCCAAGGGGGGTTTACAGATACGCAGTATTTT. This chain links TRBV5-6 with TRBJ2-3; D assignment may be TRBD1 or TRBD2 (6 bases each). V lost 4 bases and J lost 3, with 12 bases in between. From germline, CDR1 is SGHDT and CDR2 YYEEEE. This CDR3 has 14 amino acids.

J is TRBJ2-7 and V is TRBV7-8; D may correspond to TRBD1 or TRBD2 (5 bases each). The germline V gene encodes CDR1 SGHVS and CDR2 FQNEAQ. The CDR3 is made up of 13 amino acids. Deletions cut 8 bases from V and 2 bases from J, with 13 bases between. Written as DNA, the CDR3 is TGTGCCAGCGGCTCCCAGGGAGCCTACGAGCAGTACTTC. This gives the protein CASGSQGAYEQYF.

The chain joins TRBV7-2 to TRBJ2-1, with TRBD2 identical over 7 bases. The CDR3 extends over 16 amino acids. Germline trimming cut 5 bases from V and 1 base from J; bases unmatched to any gene: 8. The germline gives CDR1 SGHTA, CDR2 FQGNSA. CDR3 sequence: CASSQRTSVSYNEQFF. In DNA, the CDR3 is TGTGCCAGCAGCCAGCGGACTAGTGTTTCCTACAATGAGCAGTTCTTC.

J is TRBJ2-3 and V is TRBV7-9; 11 bases agree with TRBD2. CDR1 is SEHNR and CDR2 is FQNEAQ in the germline V gene (reference sequence). Germline trimming cut 10 bases from V and 0 bases from J; bases unmatched to any gene: 12. The CDR3 extends over 17 amino acids. CDR3 nucleotide sequence: TGTGCCACCGCCGGGACTAGCGGTTCCCCTAGCACAGATACGCAGTATTTT. It translates to CATAGTSGSPSTDTQYF.

The chain recombines TRBV7-8 with TRBJ2-5; TRBD2 might be the D (6 bases). This CDR3 is 16 amino acids long. V lost 5 bases, J lost 4 bases, and 20 bases lay in between. Per germline, CDR1 SGHVS and CDR2 FQNEAQ. CDR3 sequence: CASSPTGDSFTETQYF. In nucleotides, the CDR3 is TGTGCCAGCAGCCCCACCGGGGACTCGTTTACAGAGACCCAGTACTTC. Filled out from reference TRBV7-8 and TRBJ2-5, the complete variable domain reads GAGVSQSPRYKVAKRGQDVALRCDPISGHVSLFWYQQALGQGPEFLTYFQNEAQLDKSGLPSDRFFAERPEGSVSTLKIQRTQQEDSAVYLCASSPTGDSFTETQYFGPGTRLLVL.

This chain connects TRBV4-3 to TRBJ2-3, with TRBD2 identical over 8 bases. Germline trimming cut 4 bases from V and 2 bases from J; bases unmatched to any gene: 2. Germline lookup yields CDR1 LGHNA and CDR2 YSLEER. CDR3 length equals 14 residues. CDR3 nucleotide sequence: TGCGCCAGCAGCCCGGGGGGGGTCACAGATACGCAGTATTTT. Its translation is CASSPGGVTDTQYF.

In its sample, this clone was seen once. The chain recombines TRBV9 with TRBJ2-7; 14 nucleotides agree with TRBD2. This CDR3 spans 15 amino acids. Germline CDR1 is SGDLS and CDR2 is YYNGEE. V trimming: 4 bases; J trimming: 7 bases; junction bases outside the gene matches: 7. In DNA, the CDR3 is TGTGCCAGCAGCCAGGGACTAGCGGGAGTAGGGGAGCAGTACTTC. Protein sequence: CASSQGLAGVGEQYF.

The chain is built from TRBV27 and TRBJ1-1; D unclear. Trimming removed 4 bases from V and 4 bases from J, with 13 bases in between. This CDR3 spans 14 amino acids. Germline V gene data show CDR1 as MNHEY and CDR2 as SMNVEV (reference sequence). CDR3 in DNA: TGTGCCAGCAGTTCTCCCGGCCTGGGCACTGAAGCTTTCTTT. Protein sequence: CASSSPGLGTEAFF.

In this sample, this clone turned up a few times. The chain joins TRBV5-4 to TRBJ1-4, with 10 bases aligning to TRBD1. Germline CDR1 is SGHNT and CDR2 is YYREEE (reference sequence). The CDR3 has 14 residues. With V trimmed by 4 bases and J by 7 bases, 4 bases remained unmatched. CDR3 DNA sequence: TGTGCCAGCAGCGCTCGGGACAGGGGTGAAAAACTGTTTTTT. This codes for CASSARDRGEKLFF. Full variable domain (outside the CDR3, taken from reference TRBV5-4 and TRBJ1-4): ETGVTQSPTHLIKTRGQQVTLRCSSQSGHNTVSWYQQALGQGPQFIFQYYREEENGRGNFPPRFSGLQFPNYSSELNVNALELDDSALYLCASSARDRGEKLFFGSGTQLSVL.

The count of this clone is one. The rearrangement links TRBV9 to TRBJ2-3; 8 positions match TRBD2. Germline V CDR1 and CDR2: SGDLS, YYNGEE. The J segment lost 2 bases and the V segment lost 1 base, leaving 3 bases of the junction unmatched. The CDR3 length is 15 residues. CDR3 protein: CASSVTSGFTDTQYF. In DNA, the CDR3 is TGTGCCAGCAGCGTAACTAGCGGTTTCACAGATACGCAGTATTTT.

The V gene is TRBV9, the J gene TRBJ1-1; D is possibly TRBD1 (5 bases). The CDR3 sequence is 14 residues long. Germline CDR1 is SGDLS and CDR2 is YYNGEE. V gave up 4 bases and J gave up 0 bases, with 10 bases separating them. The CDR3 DNA is TGTGCCAGCAGCAAGGGGACGGTGAACACTGAAGCTTTCTTT. Translation gives CASSKGTVNTEAFF.

This chain connects TRBV7-2 to TRBJ2-3; D unresolved. Deletions cut 4 bases from V and 1 base from J, with 12 bases between. The CDR3 runs 15 residues. Germline V gives CDR1 SGHTA, CDR2 FQGNSA. The CDR3 DNA sequence: TGTGCCAGCAGCTCACCGTTAATGGGCACAGATACGCAGTATTTT. As protein: CASSSPLMGTDTQYF.